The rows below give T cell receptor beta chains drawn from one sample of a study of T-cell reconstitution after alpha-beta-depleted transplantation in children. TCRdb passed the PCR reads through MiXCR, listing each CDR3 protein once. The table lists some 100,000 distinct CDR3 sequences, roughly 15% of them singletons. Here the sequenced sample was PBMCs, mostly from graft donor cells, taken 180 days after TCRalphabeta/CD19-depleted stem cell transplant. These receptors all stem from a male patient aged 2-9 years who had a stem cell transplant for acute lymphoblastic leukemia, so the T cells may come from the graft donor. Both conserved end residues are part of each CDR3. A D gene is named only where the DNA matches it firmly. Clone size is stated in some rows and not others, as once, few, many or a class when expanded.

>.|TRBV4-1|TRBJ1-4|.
CASSQLWGLGEKLFF
TGCGCCAGCAGCCAACTGTGGGGGCTGGGGGAAAAACTGTTTTTT
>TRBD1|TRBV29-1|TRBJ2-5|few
CSVGDREETQYF
TGCAGCGTTGGGGACAGAGAAGAGACCCAGTACTTC
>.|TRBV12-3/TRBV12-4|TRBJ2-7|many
CASSSPSEQYF
TGTGCCAGCAGTTCCCCCTCCGAGCAGTACTTC
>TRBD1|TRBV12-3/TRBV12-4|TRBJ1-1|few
CASSPDRGRVAFF
TGTGCCAGCAGTCCAGACAGGGGGCGGGTTGCTTTCTTT
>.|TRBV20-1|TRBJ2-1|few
CSARPDHYRLGYNEQFF
TGCAGTGCTAGACCGGACCACTACCGTTTAGGGTACAATGAGCAGTTCTTC
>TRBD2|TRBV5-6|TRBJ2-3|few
CASSLRGGGADTQYF
TGTGCCAGCAGCCTGCGGGGGGGCGGAGCAGATACGCAGTATTTT
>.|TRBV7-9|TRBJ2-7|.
CASSAPLSRVYEQYF
TGTGCCAGCAGCGCACCCCTAAGTAGGGTCTACGAGCAGTACTTC
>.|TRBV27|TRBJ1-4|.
CASTRRGGTLLFF
TGTGCCAGCACTCGACGGGGGGGAACTTTGCTGTTTTTT
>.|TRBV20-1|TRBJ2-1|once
CSAERLPGSYNEQFF
TGCAGTGCCGAGCGGCTACCGGGGTCCTACAATGAGCAGTTCTTC
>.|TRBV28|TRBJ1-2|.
CASSFARGSNYGYTF
TGTGCCAGCAGTTTTGCTAGGGGGTCGAACTATGGCTACACCTTC
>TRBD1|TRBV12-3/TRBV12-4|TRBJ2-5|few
CASSPGTAQETQYF
TGTGCCAGCAGCCCCGGGACAGCTCAAGAGACCCAGTACTTC
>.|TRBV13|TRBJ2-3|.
CASSPKSGGWTDTQYF
TGTGCCAGCAGCCCCAAATCCGGGGGATGGACAGATACGCAGTATTTT
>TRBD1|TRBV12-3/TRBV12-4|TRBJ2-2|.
CASMPRQGNIGELFF
TGTGCCAGCATGCCGCGACAGGGTAATATCGGGGAGCTGTTTTTT
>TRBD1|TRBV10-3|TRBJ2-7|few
CAISEYTGTGLFF
TGTGCCATCAGTGAGTACACCGGGACAGGGCTGTTCTTC
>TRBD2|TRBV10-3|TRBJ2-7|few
CAISGGGSYEQYF
TGTGCCATCAGTGGGGGGGGGTCCTACGAGCAGTACTTC
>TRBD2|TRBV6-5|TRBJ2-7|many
CASSYGGLGVYEQYF
TGTGCCAGCAGTTACGGGGGACTAGGCGTCTACGAGCAGTACTTC
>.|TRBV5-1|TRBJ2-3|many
CASSAGSRGNTDTQYF
TGCGCCAGCAGCGCTGGGTCAAGGGGAAACACAGATACGCAGTATTTT
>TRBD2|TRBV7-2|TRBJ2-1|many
CASSRRRGRDNEQFF
TGTGCCAGCAGCCGAAGGCGGGGGAGAGACAATGAGCAGTTCTTC
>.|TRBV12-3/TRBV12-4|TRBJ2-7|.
CASSSADGDYEQYF
TGTGCCAGCAGTTCCGCGGATGGGGACTACGAGCAGTACTTC
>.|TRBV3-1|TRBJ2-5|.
CATSQGIAGPSEETQYF
TGTGCCACCTCCCAAGGAATTGCGGGACCCTCAGAGGAGACCCAGTACTTC
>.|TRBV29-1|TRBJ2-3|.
CSANPRSTDTQYF
TGCAGCGCCAATCCCCGCTCCACAGATACGCAGTATTTT
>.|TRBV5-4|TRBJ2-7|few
CASNPQGGEQYF
TGTGCCAGCAACCCTCAGGGGGGGGAGCAGTACTTC
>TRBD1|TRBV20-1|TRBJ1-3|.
CSASRDSSGNTIYF
TGCAGTGCTAGTAGGGACAGCTCTGGAAACACCATATATTTT
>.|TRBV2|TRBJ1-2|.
CASSDTGNYGYTF
TGTGCCAGCAGTGATACAGGGAACTATGGCTACACCTTC
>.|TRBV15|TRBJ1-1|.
CATSRDRGENTEAFF
TGTGCCACCAGCAGAGACAGGGGAGAGAACACTGAAGCTTTCTTT
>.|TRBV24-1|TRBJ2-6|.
CATSDLGSGANVLTF
TGTGCCACCAGTGATTTGGGCTCTGGGGCCAACGTCCTGACTTTC
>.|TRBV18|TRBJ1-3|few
CASSPLPFGSGNTIYF
TGTGCCAGCTCACCTCTCCCTTTCGGCTCTGGAAACACCATATATTTT
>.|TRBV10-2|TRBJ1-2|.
CASETEAGYTF
TGCGCCAGCGAAACAGAGGCGGGCTACACCTTC
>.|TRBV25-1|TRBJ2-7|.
CASSEDTYEQYF
TGTGCCAGCAGTGAGGACACCTACGAGCAGTACTTC
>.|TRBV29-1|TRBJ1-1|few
CSVEAGEGTEAFF
TGCAGCGTTGAGGCAGGGGAGGGCACTGAAGCTTTCTTT
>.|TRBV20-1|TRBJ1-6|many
CSARGTTVAVLGSPLHF
TGCAGTGCTAGAGGTACAACAGTGGCTGTCTTGGGTTCACCCCTCCACTTT
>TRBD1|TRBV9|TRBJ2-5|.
CASSARGDRVQETQYF
TGTGCCAGCAGCGCAAGGGGGGACAGGGTTCAAGAGACCCAGTACTTC
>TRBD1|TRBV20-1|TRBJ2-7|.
CSARDSSRTGVEQYF
TGCAGTGCTAGAGATTCGTCCCGGACAGGGGTCGAGCAGTACTTC
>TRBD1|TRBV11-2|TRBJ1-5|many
CASSRDSLSNQPQHF
TGTGCCAGCAGCCGGGACAGCCTAAGCAATCAGCCCCAGCATTTT
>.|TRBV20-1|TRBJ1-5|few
CSASTPRNSNQPQHF
TGCAGTGCTAGCACTCCCAGAAATAGCAATCAGCCCCAGCATTTT
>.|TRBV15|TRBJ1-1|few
CATSRDGRGQNTEAFF
TGTGCCACCAGCAGAGATGGAAGAGGGCAAAACACTGAAGCTTTCTTT
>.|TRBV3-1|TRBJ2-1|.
CASSLIEGPTYNEQFF
TGTGCCAGCAGCCTAATAGAAGGGCCTACCTACAATGAGCAGTTCTTC
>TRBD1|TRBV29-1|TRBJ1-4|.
CSVGQGGNEKLFF
TGCAGCGTGGGACAGGGAGGTAATGAAAAACTGTTTTTT
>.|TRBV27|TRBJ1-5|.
CASSLGWGGNQPQHF
TGTGCCAGCAGTTTAGGCTGGGGGGGGAATCAGCCCCAGCATTTT